Below, 22 T cell receptor beta chains from the same sample are listed, as sequenced in a study of T cell responses to AZD1222 COVID-19 vaccine. Some clones are missing from TCRdb's copy, which holds only in-frame ones; the method was immunoSEQ multiplex PCR. Of around 46,000 clones in the sample, roughly 90% were seen once. The input for sequencing was peripheral blood, taken 28 days after the second AZD1222 dose. All receptors come from an adult who received the AZD1222 COVID-19 vaccine.

V gene TRBV7-6 combines with J gene TRBJ2-3, with D possibly matching TRBD1 (5 bases). Germline CDR1 SGHVS, CDR2 FNYEAQ. The ends were cut back, 6 bases at V and 2 bases at J, with 18 bases in the middle. The CDR3 sequence is 16 residues long. The CDR3 sequence: CASSSLGAYDTDTQYF. CDR3 nucleotides: TGTGCCAGCAGTTCCCTTGGGGCGTACGACACAGATACGCAGTATTTT.

The chain couples TRBV5-4 to TRBJ2-3; 8 positions match TRBD2. CDR3 length equals 16 residues. Germline loops: CDR1 SGHNT, CDR2 YYREEE (reference sequence). The V and J ends lost 3 bases and 4 bases, in that order; junction bases with no gene match: 10. Written as DNA, the CDR3 is TGTGCCAGCAGCTCAAAATATCGGGGGGGGCCAGATACGCAGTATTTT. It encodes CASSSKYRGGPDTQYF.

The V call is TRBV11-2, the J call TRBJ2-7; 12 bases align to TRBD1. Trimming removed 5 bases from V and 6 bases from J; junction bases left unmatched: 2. This CDR3 is 13 amino acids long. Germline CDR1 and CDR2: SGHAT and FQNNGV. CDR3 DNA: TGTGCCAGCAGCCGGGACAGGGGGCCCGAGCAGTACTTC. Its translation: CASSRDRGPEQYF.

V usage is TRBV24-1 and J usage is TRBJ2-1, with a possible D match to TRBD1 (5 bases). V lost 1 base to trimming and J lost 0 bases, with 9 bases between them. There are 16 residues in the CDR3. The V gene's germline CDR1 is KGHDR and CDR2 SFDVKD. The CDR3 is CATSDLGEPSYNEQFF. As DNA, the CDR3 is TGTGCCACCAGTGATTTAGGGGAACCCTCCTACAATGAGCAGTTCTTC.

The V and J genes are TRBV12-3 or TRBV12-4 and TRBJ1-5; D uncertain. Trimming cost V 7 bases and J 3 bases, with 10 bases left between them. The CDR3 spans 13 residues. The CDR3 nucleotides are TGTGCCAGCACCCAAAGACTCAATCAGCCCCAGCATTTT. It specifies CASTQRLNQPQHF.

The V gene is TRBV28, the J gene TRBJ2-5; TRBD1 matches 11 bases. The CDR3 is 14 amino acids. Germline CDR1 and CDR2: MDHEN and SYDVKM. After removal of 4 bases from V and 5 bases from J, the junction contained 3 bases not matched to a gene. The CDR3 DNA reads TGTGCCAGCAGTTCGGGACAGGGGGTGGAGACCCAGTACTTC. Its protein is CASSSGQGVETQYF.

This chain joins TRBV11-3 and TRBJ2-2; D is possibly TRBD1 or TRBD2 (6 bases each). V was clipped by 5 bases and J by 5 bases, with 27 bases between them. Germline assignment: CDR1 SGHNT and CDR2 YENEEA. The CDR3 has 19 residues. The CDR3 sequence is CASSKIRRGARLGTGELFF. CDR3 nucleotides: TGTGCCAGCAGCAAAATTCGTAGGGGGGCGAGGCTTGGGACCGGGGAGCTGTTTTTT. The whole variable domain, remainder taken from reference TRBV11-3 and TRBJ2-2, is EAGVVQSPRYKIIEKKQPVAFWCNPISGHNTLYWYLQNLGQGPELLIRYENEEAVDDSQLPKDRFSAERLKGVDSTLKIQPAELGDSAVYLCASSKIRRGARLGTGELFFGEGSRLTVL.

This chain links TRBV4-2 with TRBJ1-1; D uncertain. The CDR3 loop spans 13 amino acids. Trimming removed 0 bases at V and 0 bases at J, with 2 bases between. CDR1 and CDR2 (germline): LGHNA, YNFKEQ. This CDR3 is CASSQDLNTEAFF. CDR3 in DNA: TGTGCCAGCAGCCAAGACCTGAACACTGAAGCTTTCTTT.

This rearrangement joins TRBV5-1 to TRBJ2-1; D remains unclear. This CDR3 contains 13 residues. Germline loops: CDR1 SGHRS, CDR2 YFSETQ. Trimming pared 0 bases from V and 7 bases from J, leaving 8 bases between. The CDR3 here is CASSLGAVNEQFF. The CDR3 DNA reads TGCGCCAGCAGCTTGGGCGCGGTGAATGAGCAGTTCTTC.

The V call is TRBV2, the J call TRBJ2-3; 7 nucleotides line up with TRBD1. The germline V gene has CDR1 SNHLY and CDR2 FYNNEI. The ends lost 4 bases at V and 0 bases at J; junction bases unmatched: 13. This CDR3 has 18 amino acids. CDR3 sequence: CASSAPIYTGESTDTQYF. CDR3 DNA: TGTGCCAGCAGTGCTCCAATATATACAGGGGAGAGCACAGATACGCAGTATTTT.

The rearrangement links TRBV6-5 to TRBJ2-3, with 9 bases identical to TRBD1. J was trimmed by 4 bases and V by 6 bases; bases with no gene match: 8. Germline V gives CDR1 MNHEY, CDR2 SVGAGI. The CDR3 length is 15 residues. The DNA of the CDR3 is TGTGCCAGCAGCCAATCCCGGACAGGGGCAGATACGCAGTATTTT. It codes for CASSQSRTGADTQYF.

The V gene is TRBV7-9, the J gene TRBJ2-2; D gene ambiguous. The CDR3 is made up of 15 amino acids. V dropped 4 bases and J dropped 0 bases, with 9 bases sitting between them. CDR1 SEHNR and CDR2 FQNEAQ come from the germline V gene (reference sequence). In nucleotides, the CDR3 is TGTGCCAGCAGCTCCCTGACGGCGAACACCGGGGAGCTGTTTTTT. It specifies CASSSLTANTGELFF.

This chain uses TRBV6-5 with TRBJ1-2; D remains ambiguous. The CDR3 is 12 residues long. The germline gives CDR1 MNHEY, CDR2 SVGAGI. V lost 7 bases, J lost 2 bases, and 8 bases lay in between. The DNA for the CDR3 is TGTGCCAGCAAGGAGGGCAACTATGGCTACACCTTC. Translating it yields CASKEGNYGYTF.

This clone was seen only once. This chain joins TRBV10-3 and TRBJ2-2; 9 bases align to TRBD2. The germline V gene has CDR1 ENHRY and CDR2 SYGVKD. Losses at the gene ends were 3 bases for V and 0 bases for J; bases not matched to a gene: 11. This CDR3 has 19 residues. CDR3 protein: CAISDITTSGTTNTGELFF. CDR3 nucleotides: TGTGCCATCAGTGATATAACGACTAGCGGAACGACGAACACCGGGGAGCTGTTTTTT.

This clone is deemed medium-sized. The V and J genes are TRBV27 and TRBJ2-1; TRBD2 matches at 7 bases. The CDR3 runs 15 residues. Trimming cost V 3 bases and J 6 bases; bases outside gene matches: 8. Germline V gene sequence: CDR1 MNHEY, CDR2 SMNVEV (reference sequence). DNA of the CDR3: TGTGCCAGCAGTTTGGGGGGAGGGCCTGTCAATGAGCAGTTCTTC. This codes for CASSLGGGPVNEQFF.

CDR3 loop: CASSLLAGVSTDTQYF. CDR3 sequence (DNA): TGCGCCAGCAGCCTACTAGCGGGGGTCAGCACAGATACGCAGTATTTT. The V call is TRBV5-1, the J call TRBJ2-3; TRBD2 matches 11 bases. V lost 4 bases and J lost 0; bases outside the gene matches: 4. CDR1 is SGHRS, CDR2 YFSETQ, per germline. The CDR3 totals 16 residues.

This rearrangement joins TRBV9 to TRBJ2-3; TRBD2 aligns across 9 bases. The CDR3 runs 20 residues. CDR1 is SGDLS, CDR2 YYNGEE, per germline. V shed 3 bases and J 4 bases; nucleotides not matched to a gene: 21. In DNA, the CDR3 is TGTGCCAGCAGCGGGGGCCCCACTGCACGGGGCGGGGGGGCATCAGATACGCAGTATTTT. It codes for CASSGGPTARGGGASDTQYF.

The rearrangement joins TRBV18 to TRBJ2-3; 11 positions match TRBD1. This CDR3 is built from 16 residues. Unmatched junction bases numbered 2, after V lost 1 base and J lost 2 bases. Germline V gives CDR1 KGHSH, CDR2 LQKENI. DNA for the CDR3: TGTGCCAGCTCACCACGGGACAGGGGGTTCACAGATACGCAGTATTTT. Protein: CASSPRDRGFTDTQYF.

The chain combines TRBV18 with TRBJ1-2; 7 nucleotides agree with TRBD1. The CDR3 spans 14 residues. Germline V gene data show CDR1 as KGHSH and CDR2 as LQKENI. After removal of 2 bases from V and 4 bases from J, the junction contained 4 bases not matched to a gene. CDR3: CASSPDREAYGYTF. The CDR3 bases are TGTGCCAGCTCACCAGACAGGGAGGCCTATGGCTACACCTTC.

The chain combines TRBV10-1 with TRBJ1-1; D is perhaps TRBD1 (6 bases). CDR1 and CDR2 from the germline V gene are WNHNN and SYGVQD (reference sequence). The CDR3 loop spans 13 amino acids. With 6 bases removed from V and 0 bases from J, the gap between germline ends came to 8 bases. CDR3: CASRDRLNTEAFF. The DNA for the CDR3 is TGCGCCAGCAGGGACAGATTGAACACTGAAGCTTTCTTT.

V and J are TRBV28 and TRBJ1-1; D remains ambiguous. The germline CDR1 and CDR2 sequences are MDHEN and SYDVKM. The CDR3 totals 10 residues. V dropped 6 bases and J dropped 5 bases, with 4 bases sitting between them. The CDR3 here is CASSGTEAFF. Here the CDR3 DNA reads TGTGCCAGCAGCGGGACTGAAGCTTTCTTT.

The chain links TRBV19 to TRBJ2-5; 8 bases match TRBD1. CDR3 length: 16 amino acids. Per the germline V gene, CDR1 is LNHDA and CDR2 is SQIVND (reference sequence). V was pared by 3 bases and J by 5 bases, with 11 bases of the junction left unmatched. CDR3 residues: CASSMDISGGWETQYF. CDR3 bases: TGTGCCAGTAGTATGGATATCTCAGGGGGCTGGGAGACCCAGTACTTC. The entire variable domain, with the rest obtained from reference TRBV19 and TRBJ2-5, is as follows: DGGITQSPKYLFRKEGQNVTLSCEQNLNHDAMYWYRQDPGQGLRLIYYSQIVNDFQKGDIAEGYSVSREKKESFPLTVTSAQKNPTAFYLCASSMDISGGWETQYFGPGTRLLVL.